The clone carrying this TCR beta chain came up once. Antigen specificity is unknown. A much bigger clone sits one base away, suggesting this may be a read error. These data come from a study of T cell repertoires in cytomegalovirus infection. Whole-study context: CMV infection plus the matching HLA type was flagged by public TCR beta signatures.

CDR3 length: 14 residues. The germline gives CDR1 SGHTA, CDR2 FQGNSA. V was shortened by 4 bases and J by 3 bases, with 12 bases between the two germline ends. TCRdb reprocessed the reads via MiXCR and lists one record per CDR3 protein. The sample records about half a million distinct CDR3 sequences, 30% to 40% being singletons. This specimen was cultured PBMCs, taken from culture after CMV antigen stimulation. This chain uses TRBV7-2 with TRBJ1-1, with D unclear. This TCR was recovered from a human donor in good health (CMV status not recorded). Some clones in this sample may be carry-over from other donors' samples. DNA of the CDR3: TGTGCCAGCAGCTACTTGACCGGGGACACTGAAGCTTTCTTT. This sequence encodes CASSYLTGDTEAFF. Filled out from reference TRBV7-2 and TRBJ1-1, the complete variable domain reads GAGVSQSPSNKVTEKGKDVELRCDPISGHTALYWYRQSLGQGLEFLIYFQGNSAPDKSGLPSDRFSAERTGGSVSTLTIQRTQQEDSAVYLCASSYLTGDTEAFFGQGTRLTVV.